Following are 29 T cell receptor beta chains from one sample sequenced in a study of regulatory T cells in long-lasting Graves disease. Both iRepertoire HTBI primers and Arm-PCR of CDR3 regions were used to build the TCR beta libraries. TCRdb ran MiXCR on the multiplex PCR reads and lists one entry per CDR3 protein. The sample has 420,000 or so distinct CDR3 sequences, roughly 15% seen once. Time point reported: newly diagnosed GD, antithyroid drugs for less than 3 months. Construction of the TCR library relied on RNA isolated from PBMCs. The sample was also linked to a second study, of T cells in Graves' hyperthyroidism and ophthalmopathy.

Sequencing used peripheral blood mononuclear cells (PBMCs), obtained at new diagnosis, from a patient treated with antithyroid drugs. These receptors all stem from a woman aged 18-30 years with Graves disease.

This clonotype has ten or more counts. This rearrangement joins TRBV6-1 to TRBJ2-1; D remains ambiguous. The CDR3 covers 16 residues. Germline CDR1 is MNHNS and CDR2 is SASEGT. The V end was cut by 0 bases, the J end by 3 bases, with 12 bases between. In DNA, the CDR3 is TGTGCCAGCAGTGAAGCGCTAGTGGACGGCTACAATGAGCAGTTCTTC. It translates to CASSEALVDGYNEQFF.

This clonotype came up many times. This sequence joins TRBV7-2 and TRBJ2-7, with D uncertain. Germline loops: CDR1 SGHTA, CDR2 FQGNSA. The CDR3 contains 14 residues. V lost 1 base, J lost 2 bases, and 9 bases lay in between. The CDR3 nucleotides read TGTGCCAGCAGCTTAGAGGCCCGTCCCTACGAGCAGTACTTC. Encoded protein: CASSLEARPYEQYF.

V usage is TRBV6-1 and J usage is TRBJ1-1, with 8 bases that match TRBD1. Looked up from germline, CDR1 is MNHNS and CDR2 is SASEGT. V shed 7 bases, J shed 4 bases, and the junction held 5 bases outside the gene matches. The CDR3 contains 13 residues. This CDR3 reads CASMGTGGTEAFF. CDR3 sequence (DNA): TGTGCCAGCATGGGGACAGGCGGCACTGAAGCTTTCTTT.

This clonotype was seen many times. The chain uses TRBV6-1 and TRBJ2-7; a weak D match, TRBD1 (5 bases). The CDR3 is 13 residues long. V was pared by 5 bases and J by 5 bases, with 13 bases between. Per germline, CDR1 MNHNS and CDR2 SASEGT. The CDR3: CASSTDRANEQYF. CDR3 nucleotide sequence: TGTGCCAGCAGTACTGACAGAGCCAACGAGCAGTACTTC.

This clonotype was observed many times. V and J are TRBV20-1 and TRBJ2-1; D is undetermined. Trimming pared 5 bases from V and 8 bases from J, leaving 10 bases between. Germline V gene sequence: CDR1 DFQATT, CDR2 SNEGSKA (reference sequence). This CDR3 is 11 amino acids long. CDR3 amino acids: CSAAKLDEQFF. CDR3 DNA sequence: TGCAGTGCTGCGAAATTGGATGAGCAGTTCTTC.

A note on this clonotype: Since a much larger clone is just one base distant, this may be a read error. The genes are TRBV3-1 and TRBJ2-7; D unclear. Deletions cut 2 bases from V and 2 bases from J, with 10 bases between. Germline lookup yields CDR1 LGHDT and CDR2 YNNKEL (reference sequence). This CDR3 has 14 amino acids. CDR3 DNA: TGTGCCAGCAGCCAAACCCCAGGACCCTACGAGCAGTACTTC. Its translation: CASSQTPGPYEQYF.

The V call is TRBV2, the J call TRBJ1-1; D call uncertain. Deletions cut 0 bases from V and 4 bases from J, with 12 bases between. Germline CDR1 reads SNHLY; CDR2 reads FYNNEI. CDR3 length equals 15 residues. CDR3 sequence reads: CASSEALGRITEAFF. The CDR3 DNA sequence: TGTGCCAGCAGTGAAGCCCTCGGGAGGATCACTGAAGCTTTCTTT.

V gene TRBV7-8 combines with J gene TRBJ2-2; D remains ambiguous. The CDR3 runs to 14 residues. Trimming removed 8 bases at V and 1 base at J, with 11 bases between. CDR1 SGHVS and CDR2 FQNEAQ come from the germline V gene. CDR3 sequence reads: CASGVGLNTGELFF. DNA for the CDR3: TGTGCCAGCGGGGTAGGGTTGAACACCGGGGAGCTGTTTTTT. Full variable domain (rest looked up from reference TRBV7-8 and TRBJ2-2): GAGVSQSPRYKVAKRGQDVALRCDPISGHVSLFWYQQALGQGPEFLTYFQNEAQLDKSGLPSDRFFAERPEGSVSTLKIQRTQQEDSAVYLCASGVGLNTGELFFGEGSRLTVL.

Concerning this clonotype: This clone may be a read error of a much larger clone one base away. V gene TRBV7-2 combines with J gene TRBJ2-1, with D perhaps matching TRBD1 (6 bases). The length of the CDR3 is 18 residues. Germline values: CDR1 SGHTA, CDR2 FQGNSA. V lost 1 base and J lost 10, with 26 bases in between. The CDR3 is CASSLGSRGGLGHYEQFF. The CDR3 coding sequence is TGTGCCAGCAGCTTAGGCTCCAGGGGCGGGCTCGGCCACTACGAGCAGTTCTTC.

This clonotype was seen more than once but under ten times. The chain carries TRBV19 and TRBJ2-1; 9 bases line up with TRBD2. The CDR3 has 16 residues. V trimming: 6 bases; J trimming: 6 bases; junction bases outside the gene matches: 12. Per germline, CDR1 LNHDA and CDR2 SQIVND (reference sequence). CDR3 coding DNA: TGTGCCAGTAGGACGATCTCAGCGGGAGGTTCCAATGAGCAGTTCTTC. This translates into CASRTISAGGSNEQFF.

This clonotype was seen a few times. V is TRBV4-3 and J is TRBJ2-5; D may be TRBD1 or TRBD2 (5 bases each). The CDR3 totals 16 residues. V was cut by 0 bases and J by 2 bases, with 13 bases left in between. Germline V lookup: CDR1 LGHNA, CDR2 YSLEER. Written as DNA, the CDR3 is TGCGCCAGCAGCCAAGACGTCCTGGGACCTCAAGAGACCCAGTACTTC. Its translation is CASSQDVLGPQETQYF.

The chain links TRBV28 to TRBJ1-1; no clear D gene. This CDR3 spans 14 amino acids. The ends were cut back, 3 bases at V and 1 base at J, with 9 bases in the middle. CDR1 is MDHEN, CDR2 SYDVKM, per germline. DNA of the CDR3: TGTGCCAGCAGTTTTAATTACACGAACACTGAAGCTTTCTTT. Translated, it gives CASSFNYTNTEAFF.

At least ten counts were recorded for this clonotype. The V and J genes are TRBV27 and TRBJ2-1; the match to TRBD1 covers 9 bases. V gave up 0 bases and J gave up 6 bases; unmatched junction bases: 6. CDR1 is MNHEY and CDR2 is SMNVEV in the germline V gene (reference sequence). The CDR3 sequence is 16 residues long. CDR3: CASSLSPLDRGNEQFF. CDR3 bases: TGTGCCAGCAGTTTATCGCCTTTGGACAGGGGCAATGAGCAGTTCTTC.

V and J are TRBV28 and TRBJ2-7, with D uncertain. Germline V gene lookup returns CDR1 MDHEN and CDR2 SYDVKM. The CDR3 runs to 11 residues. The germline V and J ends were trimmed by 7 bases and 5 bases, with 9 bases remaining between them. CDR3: CASTERNEQYF. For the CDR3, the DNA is TGTGCCAGCACCGAAAGGAACGAGCAGTACTTC.

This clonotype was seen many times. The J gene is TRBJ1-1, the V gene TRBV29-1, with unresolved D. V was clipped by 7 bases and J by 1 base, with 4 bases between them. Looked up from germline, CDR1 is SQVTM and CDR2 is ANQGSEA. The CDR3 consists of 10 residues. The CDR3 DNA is TGCAGCGCAGCGAACACTGAAGCTTTCTTT. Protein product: CSAANTEAFF.

CDR3 residues: CASSRDTSGNTIYF. DNA for the CDR3: TGTGCCAGCAGCCGGGACACCTCTGGAAACACCATATATTTT. The chain couples TRBV2 to TRBJ1-3; D possibly corresponds to TRBD1 (6 bases). Trimming took off 6 bases at V and 0 bases at J, with 9 bases between the two ends. This CDR3 has 14 residues. The germline gives CDR1 SNHLY, CDR2 FYNNEI.

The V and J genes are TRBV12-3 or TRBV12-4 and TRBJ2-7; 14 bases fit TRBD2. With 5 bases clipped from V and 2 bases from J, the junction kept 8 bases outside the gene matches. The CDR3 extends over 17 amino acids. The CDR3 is CASSPRLAGGPPYEQYF. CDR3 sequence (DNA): TGTGCCAGCAGTCCCCGACTAGCGGGAGGGCCCCCCTACGAGCAGTACTTC.

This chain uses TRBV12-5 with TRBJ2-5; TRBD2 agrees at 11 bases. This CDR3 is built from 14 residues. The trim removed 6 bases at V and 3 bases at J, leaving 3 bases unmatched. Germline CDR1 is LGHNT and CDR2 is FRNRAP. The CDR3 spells CASGPGLAEETQYF. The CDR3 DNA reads TGTGCTAGTGGACCGGGACTAGCGGAAGAGACCCAGTACTTC.

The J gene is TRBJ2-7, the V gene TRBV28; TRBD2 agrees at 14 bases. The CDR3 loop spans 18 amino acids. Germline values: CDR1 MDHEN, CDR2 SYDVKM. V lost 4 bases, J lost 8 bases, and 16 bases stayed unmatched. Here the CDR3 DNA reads TGTGCCAGCAGTTCAGATTACGGGACTAGCGGGAGCGGTGTGAAGCAGTACTTC. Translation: CASSSDYGTSGSGVKQYF.

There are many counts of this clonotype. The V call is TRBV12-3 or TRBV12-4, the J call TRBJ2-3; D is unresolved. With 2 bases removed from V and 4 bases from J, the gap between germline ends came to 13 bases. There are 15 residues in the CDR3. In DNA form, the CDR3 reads TGTGCCAGCAGTTTACCCTCTTCCCAGGCAGATACGCAGTATTTT. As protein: CASSLPSSQADTQYF.

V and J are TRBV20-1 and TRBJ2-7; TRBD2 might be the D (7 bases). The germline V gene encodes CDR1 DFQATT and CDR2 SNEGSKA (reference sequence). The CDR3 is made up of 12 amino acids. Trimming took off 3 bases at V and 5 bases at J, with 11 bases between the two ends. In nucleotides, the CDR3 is TGCAGTGCTAGGGGGAGGGGGAACGAGCAGTACTTC. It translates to CSARGRGNEQYF.

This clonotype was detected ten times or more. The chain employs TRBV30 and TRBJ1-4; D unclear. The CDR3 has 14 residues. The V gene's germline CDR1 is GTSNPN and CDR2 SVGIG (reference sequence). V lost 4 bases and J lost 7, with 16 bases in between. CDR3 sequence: CAWTARRAPEKLFF. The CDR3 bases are TGTGCCTGGACAGCTAGACGGGCCCCTGAAAAACTGTTTTTT.

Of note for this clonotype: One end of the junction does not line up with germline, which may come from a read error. The CDR3, as DNA: TGTGCCAGCAGCTTGGCTAGCGGGAGGACCCACAATCAGCAGTTCTTC. Its protein product is CASSLASGRTHNQQFF. This chain links TRBV5-4 with TRBJ2-1; TRBD2 agrees at 11 bases. Germline V CDR1 and CDR2: SGHNT, YYREEE (reference sequence). The CDR3 is 16 residues long.

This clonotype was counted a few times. The CDR3 DNA follows: TGCGCCAGCAGCCAAGCTGGCGGAACCAATTCACCCCTCCACTTT. Translation gives CASSQAGGTNSPLHF. The chain links TRBV4-3 to TRBJ1-6; D remains ambiguous. V lost 1 base and J lost 7, with 11 bases in between. This CDR3 contains 15 residues. The V gene's germline CDR1 is LGHNA and CDR2 YSLEER.

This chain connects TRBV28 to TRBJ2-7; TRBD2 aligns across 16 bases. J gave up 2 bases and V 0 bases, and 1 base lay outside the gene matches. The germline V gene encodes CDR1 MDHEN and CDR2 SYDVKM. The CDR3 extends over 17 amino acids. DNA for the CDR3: TGTGCCAGCAGTTTATGGGGACTAGCGGGAGGGCCCTACGAGCAGTACTTC. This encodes CASSLWGLAGGPYEQYF.

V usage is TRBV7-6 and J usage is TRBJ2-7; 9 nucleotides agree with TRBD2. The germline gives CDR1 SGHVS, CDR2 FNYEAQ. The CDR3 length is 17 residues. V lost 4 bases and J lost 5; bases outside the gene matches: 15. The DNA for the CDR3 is TGTGCCAGCAGCTGGTATAACGCGGCGGGAGGGCCACACGAGCAGTACTTC. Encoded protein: CASSWYNAAGGPHEQYF.

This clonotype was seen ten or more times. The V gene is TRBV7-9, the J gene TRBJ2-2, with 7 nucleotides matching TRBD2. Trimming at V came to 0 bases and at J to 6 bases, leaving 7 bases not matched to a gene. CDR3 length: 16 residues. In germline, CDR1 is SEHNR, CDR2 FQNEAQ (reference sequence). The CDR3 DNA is TGTGCCAGCAGCTTAGCAGGCGGGAGTGTCCCCGGGGAGCTGTTTTTT. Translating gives CASSLAGGSVPGELFF.

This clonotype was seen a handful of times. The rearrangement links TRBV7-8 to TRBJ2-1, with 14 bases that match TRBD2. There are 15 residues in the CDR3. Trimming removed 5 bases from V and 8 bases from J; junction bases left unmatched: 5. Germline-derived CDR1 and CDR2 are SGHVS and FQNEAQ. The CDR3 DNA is TGTGCCAGCAGCCAGGGACTAGCGGGAGTCTATGAGCAGTTCTTC. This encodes CASSQGLAGVYEQFF.

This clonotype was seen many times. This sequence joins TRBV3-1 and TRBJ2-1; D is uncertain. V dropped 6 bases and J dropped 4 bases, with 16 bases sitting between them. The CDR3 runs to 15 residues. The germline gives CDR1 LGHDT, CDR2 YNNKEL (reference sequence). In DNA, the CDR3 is TGTGCCAGCAGACCAAGGAACACCCATTACAATGAGCAGTTCTTC. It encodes CASRPRNTHYNEQFF.